The rows below give T cell receptor beta chains drawn from one sample of a study of blood T cell repertoires in COVID-19. Clones were read by immunoSEQ multiplex PCR, and TCRdb kept only the in-frame ones, dropping some. This table has around 200,000 clones, roughly nine tenths appearing once. The sequencing input was peripheral blood. All receptors derive from a man aged 70-80 years with active or convalescent COVID-19. CDR3s include the opening cysteine and the closing phenylalanine or tryptophan. A D gene is named only where the DNA matches it firmly. Not every row has a clone size; where given, it reads once, few, many or a size class.

v_gene	d_gene	abundance	j_gene	CDR3aa	CDR3nt
TRBV2	.	.	TRBJ1-2	CASSEDGGGTGYTF	TGTGCCAGCAGTGAAGATGGGGGAGGGACTGGCTACACCTTC
TRBV30	TRBD1	.	TRBJ2-3	CAWSVSYGGRDRRKSTDTQYF	TGTGCCTGGAGTGTATCTTATGGGGGTCGGGACAGGCGAAAATCCACAGATACGCAGTATTTT
TRBV28	TRBD2	.	TRBJ2-7	CATPGLAVTYEQYF	TGTGCCACCCCCGGGCTAGCGGTTACCTACGAGCAGTACTTC
TRBV4-2	.	.	TRBJ2-2	CASSQDPDTGELFF	TGTGCCAGCAGCCAAGATCCGGACACCGGGGAGCTGTTTTTT
TRBV5-5	.	once	TRBJ1-2	CASSFADTSLNYGYTF	TGTGCCAGCAGCTTCGCGGACACGTCTCTGAACTATGGCTACACCTTC
TRBV20-1	.	.	TRBJ2-2	CSASSGLELFF	TGCAGTGCTAGCTCAGGGTTGGAGCTGTTTTTT
TRBV18	.	.	TRBJ2-3	CASSPPGADTQYF	TGTGCCAGCTCACCACCGGGAGCTGATACGCAGTATTTT
TRBV19	.	once	TRBJ1-2	CASSILGGGYTF	TGTGCCAGTAGTATCCTCGGAGGAGGCTACACCTTC
TRBV2	.	.	TRBJ1-6	CASREPGNSPLHF	TGTGCCAGCAGGGAACCGGGGAATTCACCCCTCCACTTT
TRBV6-5	TRBD1	once	TRBJ1-2	CASSPGQGNNYGYTF	TGTGCCAGCAGTCCTGGACAGGGGAATAACTATGGCTACACCTTC
TRBV11-2	.	few	TRBJ1-2	CASSPGQGYGYTF	TGTGCCAGCAGCCCCGGGCAGGGCTATGGCTACACCTTC
TRBV7-9	.	.	TRBJ1-1	CASSLRQEAAEAFF	TGTGCCAGCAGCCTCAGACAGGAGGCGGCTGAAGCTTTCTTT
TRBV7-8	.	.	TRBJ2-4	CASSSAGAGVATTDVQYF	TGTGCCAGCAGCTCGGCGGGGGCGGGGGTAGCCACAACAGACGTTCAGTACTTC
TRBV7-9	.	.	TRBJ2-3	CASSLGARTDTQYF	TGTGCCAGCAGCTTAGGGGCGCGCACAGATACGCAGTATTTT
TRBV27	.	.	TRBJ2-1	CASSSRTASSYNEQFF	TGTGCCAGCAGTTCCCGGACTGCGAGCTCCTACAATGAGCAGTTCTTC
TRBV30	TRBD1	.	TRBJ1-5	CAWSNGQASNQPQHF	TGTGCCTGGAGTAACGGACAGGCTAGCAATCAGCCCCAGCATTTT
TRBV9	TRBD1	.	TRBJ1-1	CASSPRQGAGVTEAFF	TGTGCCAGCAGCCCCCGACAGGGGGCTGGGGTCACTGAAGCTTTCTTT
TRBV16	.	.	TRBJ1-3	CASSQTGAVGNTIYF	TGTGCCAGCAGCCAAACTGGGGCCGTGGGAAACACCATATATTTT
TRBV18	.	.	TRBJ2-7	CASSPIHQGNNEQYF	TGTGCCAGCTCACCGATTCATCAGGGGAACAACGAGCAGTACTTC
TRBV6-5	.	once	TRBJ1-2	CATQGPAGYGYTF	TGTGCCACCCAGGGCCCGGCCGGCTATGGCTACACCTTC